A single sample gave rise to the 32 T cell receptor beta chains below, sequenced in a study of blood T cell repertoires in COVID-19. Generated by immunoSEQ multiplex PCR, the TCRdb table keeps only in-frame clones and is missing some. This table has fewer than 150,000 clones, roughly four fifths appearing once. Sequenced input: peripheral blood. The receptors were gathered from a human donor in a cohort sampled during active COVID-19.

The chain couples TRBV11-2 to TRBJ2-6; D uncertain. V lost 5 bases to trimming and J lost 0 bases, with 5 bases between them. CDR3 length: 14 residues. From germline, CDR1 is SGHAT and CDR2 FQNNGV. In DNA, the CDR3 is TGTGCCAGCAGCCAGTACTCTGGGGCCAACGTCCTGACTTTC. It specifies CASSQYSGANVLTF.

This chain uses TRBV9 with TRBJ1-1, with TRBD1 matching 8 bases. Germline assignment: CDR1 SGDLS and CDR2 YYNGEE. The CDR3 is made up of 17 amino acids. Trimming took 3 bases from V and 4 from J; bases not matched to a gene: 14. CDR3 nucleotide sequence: TGTGCCAGCAGCGCAGACAGGGGACAGCGGGTCAGCACTGAAGCTTTCTTT. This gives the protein CASSADRGQRVSTEAFF.

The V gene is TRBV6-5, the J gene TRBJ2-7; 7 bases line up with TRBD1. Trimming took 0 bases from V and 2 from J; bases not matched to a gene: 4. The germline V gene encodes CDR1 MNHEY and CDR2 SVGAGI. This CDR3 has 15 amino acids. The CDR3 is CASSYSLQGPYEQYF. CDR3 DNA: TGTGCCAGCAGTTACTCATTACAGGGGCCCTACGAGCAGTACTTC.

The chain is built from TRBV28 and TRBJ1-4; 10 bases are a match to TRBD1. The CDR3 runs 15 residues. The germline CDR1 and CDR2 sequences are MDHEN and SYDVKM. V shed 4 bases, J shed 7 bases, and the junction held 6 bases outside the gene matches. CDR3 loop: CASSWDRGIREKLFF. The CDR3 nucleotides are TGTGCCAGCAGTTGGGACAGGGGAATACGTGAAAAACTGTTTTTT.

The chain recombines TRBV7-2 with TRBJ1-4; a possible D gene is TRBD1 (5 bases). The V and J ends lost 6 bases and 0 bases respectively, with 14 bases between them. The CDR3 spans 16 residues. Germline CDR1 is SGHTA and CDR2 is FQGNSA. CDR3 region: CASSSRQGATNEKLFF. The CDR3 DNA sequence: TGTGCCAGCAGTTCCCGGCAGGGCGCAACTAATGAAAAACTGTTTTTT.

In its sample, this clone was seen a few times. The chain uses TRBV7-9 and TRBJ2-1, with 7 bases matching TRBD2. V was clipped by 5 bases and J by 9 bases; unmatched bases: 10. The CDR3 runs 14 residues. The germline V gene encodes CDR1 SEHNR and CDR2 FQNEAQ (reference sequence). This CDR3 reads CASSLEGGFSEQFF. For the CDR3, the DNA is TGTGCCAGCAGCCTCGAGGGAGGGTTCAGTGAGCAGTTCTTC. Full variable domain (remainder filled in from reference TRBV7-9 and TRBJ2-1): DTGVSQNPRHKITKRGQNVTFRCDPISEHNRLYWYRQTLGQGPEFLTYFQNEAQLEKSRLLSDRFSAERPKGSFSTLEIQRTEQGDSAMYLCASSLEGGFSEQFFGPGTRLTVL.

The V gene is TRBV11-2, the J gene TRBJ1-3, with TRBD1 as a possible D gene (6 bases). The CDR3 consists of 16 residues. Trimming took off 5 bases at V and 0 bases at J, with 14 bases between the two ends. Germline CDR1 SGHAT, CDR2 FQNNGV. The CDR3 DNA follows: TGTGCCAGCAGCCTCCGGGACACTCGCTCTGGAAACACCATATATTTT. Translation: CASSLRDTRSGNTIYF.

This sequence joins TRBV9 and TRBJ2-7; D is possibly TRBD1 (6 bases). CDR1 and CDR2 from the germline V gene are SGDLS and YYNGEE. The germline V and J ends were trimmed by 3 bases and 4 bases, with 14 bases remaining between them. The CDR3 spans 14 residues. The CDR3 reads CASSADSLSYEQYF. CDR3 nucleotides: TGTGCCAGCAGCGCGGACAGCCTCAGTTACGAGCAGTACTTC.

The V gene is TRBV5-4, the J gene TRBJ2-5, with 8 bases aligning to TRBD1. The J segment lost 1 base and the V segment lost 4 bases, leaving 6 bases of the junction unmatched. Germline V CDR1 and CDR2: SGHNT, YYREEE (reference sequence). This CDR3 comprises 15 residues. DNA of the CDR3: TGTGCCAGCAGCCAGACAGGGGCGGTCCAAGAGACCCAGTACTTC. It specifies CASSQTGAVQETQYF. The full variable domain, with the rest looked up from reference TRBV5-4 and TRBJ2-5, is ETGVTQSPTHLIKTRGQQVTLRCSSQSGHNTVSWYQQALGQGPQFIFQYYREEENGRGNFPPRFSGLQFPNYSSELNVNALELDDSALYLCASSQTGAVQETQYFGPGTRLLVL.

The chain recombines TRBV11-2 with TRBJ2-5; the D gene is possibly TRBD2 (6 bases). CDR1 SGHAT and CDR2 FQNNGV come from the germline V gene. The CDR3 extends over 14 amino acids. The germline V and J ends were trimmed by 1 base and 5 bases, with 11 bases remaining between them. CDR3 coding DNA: TGTGCCAGCAGCTTAGGCCCCGGAGGGGAGACCCAGTACTTC. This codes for CASSLGPGGETQYF.

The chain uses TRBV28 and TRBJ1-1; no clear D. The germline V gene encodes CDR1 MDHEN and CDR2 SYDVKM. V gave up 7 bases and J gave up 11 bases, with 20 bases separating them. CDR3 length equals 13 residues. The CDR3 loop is CASTLGGGQTAFF. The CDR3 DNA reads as TGTGCCAGCACATTAGGAGGTGGCCAAACGGCTTTCTTT.

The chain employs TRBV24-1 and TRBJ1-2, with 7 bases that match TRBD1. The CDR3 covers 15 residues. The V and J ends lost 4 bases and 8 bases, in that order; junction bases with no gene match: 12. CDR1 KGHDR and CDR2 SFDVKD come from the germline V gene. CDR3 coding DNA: TGTGCCACCAGTGACGTTAGGGAAGGGGGCCGGGGCTACACCTTC. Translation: CATSDVREGGRGYTF.

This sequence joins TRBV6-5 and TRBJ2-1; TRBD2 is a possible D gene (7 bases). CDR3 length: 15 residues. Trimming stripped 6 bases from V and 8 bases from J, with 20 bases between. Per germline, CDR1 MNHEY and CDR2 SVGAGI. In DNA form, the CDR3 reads TGTGCCAGCAGACTTGGGGGGGCCCCCTCAGATGAGCAGTTCTTC. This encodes CASRLGGAPSDEQFF.

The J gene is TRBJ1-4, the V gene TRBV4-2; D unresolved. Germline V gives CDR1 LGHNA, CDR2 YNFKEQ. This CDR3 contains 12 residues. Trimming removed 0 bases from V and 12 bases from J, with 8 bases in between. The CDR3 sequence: CASSQEGSQLFF. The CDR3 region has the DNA TGTGCCAGCAGCCAAGAAGGGAGTCAACTGTTTTTT.

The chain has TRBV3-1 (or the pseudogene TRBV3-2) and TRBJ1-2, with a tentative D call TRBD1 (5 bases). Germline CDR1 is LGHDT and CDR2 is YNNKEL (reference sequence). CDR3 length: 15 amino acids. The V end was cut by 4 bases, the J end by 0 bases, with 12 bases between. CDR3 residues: CASSRPGLTNYGYTF. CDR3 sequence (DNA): TGTGCCAGCAGCCGCCCGGGACTGACTAACTATGGCTACACCTTC.

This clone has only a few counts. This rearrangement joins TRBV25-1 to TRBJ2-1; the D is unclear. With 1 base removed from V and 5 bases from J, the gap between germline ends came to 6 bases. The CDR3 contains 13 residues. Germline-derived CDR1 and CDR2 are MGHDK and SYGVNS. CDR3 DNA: TGTGCCAGCAGTGAATTCTTCGACAATGAGCAGTTCTTC. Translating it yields CASSEFFDNEQFF.

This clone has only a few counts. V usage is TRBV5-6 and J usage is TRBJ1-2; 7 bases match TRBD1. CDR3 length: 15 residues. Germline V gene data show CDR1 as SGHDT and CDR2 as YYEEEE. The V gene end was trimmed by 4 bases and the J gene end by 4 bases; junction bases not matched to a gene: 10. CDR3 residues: CASSQVDRAGYGYTF. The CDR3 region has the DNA TGTGCCAGCAGCCAGGTTGACAGGGCGGGCTATGGCTACACCTTC.

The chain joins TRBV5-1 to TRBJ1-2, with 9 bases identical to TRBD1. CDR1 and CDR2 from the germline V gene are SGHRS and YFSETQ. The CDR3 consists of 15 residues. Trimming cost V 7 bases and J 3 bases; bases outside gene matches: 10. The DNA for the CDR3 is TGCGCCAGCCGAAACGGGACAGGGCTTGACTATGGCTACACCTTC. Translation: CASRNGTGLDYGYTF.

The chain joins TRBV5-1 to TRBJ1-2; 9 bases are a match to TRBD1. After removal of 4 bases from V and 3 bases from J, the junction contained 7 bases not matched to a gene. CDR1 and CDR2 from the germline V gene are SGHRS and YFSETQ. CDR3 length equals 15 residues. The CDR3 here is CASSTGQGVDYGYTF. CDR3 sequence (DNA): TGCGCCAGCAGCACGGGACAGGGCGTAGACTATGGCTACACCTTC.

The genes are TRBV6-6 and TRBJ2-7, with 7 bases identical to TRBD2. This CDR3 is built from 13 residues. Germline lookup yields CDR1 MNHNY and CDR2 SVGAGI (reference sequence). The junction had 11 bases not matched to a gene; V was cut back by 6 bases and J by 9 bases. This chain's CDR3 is CASSRVSGGGQYF. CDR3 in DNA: TGTGCCAGCAGCCGCGTGTCGGGGGGAGGGCAGTACTTC.

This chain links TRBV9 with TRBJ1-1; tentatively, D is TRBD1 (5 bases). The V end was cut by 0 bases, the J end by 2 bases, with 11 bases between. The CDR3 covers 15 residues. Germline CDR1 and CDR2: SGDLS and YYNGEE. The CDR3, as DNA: TGTGCCAGCAGCGTAGCTCAGGGACTAAACACTGAAGCTTTCTTT. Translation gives CASSVAQGLNTEAFF.

CDR3 loop: CASSRADRGMTYNSPLHF. Here the CDR3 DNA reads TGCGCCAGCAGTCGGGCGGACAGGGGAATGACCTATAATTCACCCCTCCACTTT. The chain carries TRBV23-1 and TRBJ1-6, with TRBD1 matching 9 bases. TRBV23-1 belongs to the ORF category, with a function that is uncertain. V lost 4 bases and J lost 2; bases outside the gene matches: 9. CDR3 length: 18 residues.

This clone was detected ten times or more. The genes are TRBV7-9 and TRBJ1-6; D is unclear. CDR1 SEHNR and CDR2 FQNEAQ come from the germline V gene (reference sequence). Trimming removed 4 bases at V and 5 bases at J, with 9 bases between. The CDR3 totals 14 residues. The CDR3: CASSYPGNNSPLHF. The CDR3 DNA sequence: TGTGCCAGCAGCTACCCGGGAAATAATTCACCCCTCCACTTT. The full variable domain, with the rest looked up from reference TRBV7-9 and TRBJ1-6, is DTGVSQNPRHKITKRGQNVTFRCDPISEHNRLYWYRQTLGQGPEFLTYFQNEAQLEKSRLLSDRFSAERPKGSFSTLEIQRTEQGDSAMYLCASSYPGNNSPLHFGNGTRLTVT.

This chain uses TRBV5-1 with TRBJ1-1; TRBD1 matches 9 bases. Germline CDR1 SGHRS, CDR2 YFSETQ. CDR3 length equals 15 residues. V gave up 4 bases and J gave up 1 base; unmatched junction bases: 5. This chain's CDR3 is CASSPQGASNTEAFF. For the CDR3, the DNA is TGCGCCAGCAGCCCACAGGGGGCATCGAACACTGAAGCTTTCTTT.

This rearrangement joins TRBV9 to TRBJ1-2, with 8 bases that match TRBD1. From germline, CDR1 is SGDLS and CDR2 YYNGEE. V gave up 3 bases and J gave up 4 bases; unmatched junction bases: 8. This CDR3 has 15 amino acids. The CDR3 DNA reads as TGTGCCAGCAGCGCCCTGGGACAGGCGACCTATGGCTACACCTTC. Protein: CASSALGQATYGYTF. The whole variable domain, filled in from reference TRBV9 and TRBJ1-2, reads DSGVTQTPKHLITATGQRVTLRCSPRSGDLSVYWYQQSLDQGLQFLIQYYNGEERAKGNILERFSAQQFPDLHSELNLSSLELGDSALYFCASSALGQATYGYTFGSGTRLTVV.

As DNA, the CDR3 is TGTGCCAGTAGTACTAGCGGGGCCTTTGAAGCTTTCTTT. Translating gives CASSTSGAFEAFF. This chain connects TRBV19 to TRBJ1-1, with D possibly TRBD1 on 5 matching bases. The CDR3 has 13 amino acids. Germline V gene lookup returns CDR1 LNHDA and CDR2 SQIVND (reference sequence). Trimming removed 4 bases from V and 7 bases from J, with 13 bases in between.

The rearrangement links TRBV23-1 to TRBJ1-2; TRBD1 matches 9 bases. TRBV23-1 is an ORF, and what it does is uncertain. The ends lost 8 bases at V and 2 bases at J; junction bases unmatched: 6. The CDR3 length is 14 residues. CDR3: CASRPGQGNYGYTF. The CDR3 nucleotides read TGCGCCAGCCGACCCGGACAGGGGAACTATGGCTACACCTTC.

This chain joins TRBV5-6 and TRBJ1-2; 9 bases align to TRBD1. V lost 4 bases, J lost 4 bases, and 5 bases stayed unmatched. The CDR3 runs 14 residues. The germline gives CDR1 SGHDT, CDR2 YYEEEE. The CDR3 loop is CASSPGQGIYGYTF. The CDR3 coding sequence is TGTGCCAGCAGCCCGGGACAGGGAATCTATGGCTACACCTTC.

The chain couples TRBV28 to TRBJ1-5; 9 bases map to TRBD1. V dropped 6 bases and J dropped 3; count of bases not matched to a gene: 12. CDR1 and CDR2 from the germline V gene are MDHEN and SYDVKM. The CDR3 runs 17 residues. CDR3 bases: TGTGCCAGCAGGCCGATCCCCGGGACAGGGATCAATCAGCCCCAGCATTTT. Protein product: CASRPIPGTGINQPQHF. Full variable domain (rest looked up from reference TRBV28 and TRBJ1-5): DVKVTQSSRYLVKRTGEKVFLECVQDMDHENMFWYRQDPGLGLRLIYFSYDVKMKEKGDIPEGYSVSREKKERFSLILESASTNQTSMYLCASRPIPGTGINQPQHFGDGTRLSIL.

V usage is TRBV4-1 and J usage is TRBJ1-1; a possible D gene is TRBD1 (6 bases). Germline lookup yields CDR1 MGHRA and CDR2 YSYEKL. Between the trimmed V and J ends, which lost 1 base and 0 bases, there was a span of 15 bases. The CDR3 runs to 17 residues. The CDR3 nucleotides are TGCGCCAGCAGCCAAGTGGGGGGGAGGGGGATGAACACTGAAGCTTTCTTT. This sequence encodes CASSQVGGRGMNTEAFF.

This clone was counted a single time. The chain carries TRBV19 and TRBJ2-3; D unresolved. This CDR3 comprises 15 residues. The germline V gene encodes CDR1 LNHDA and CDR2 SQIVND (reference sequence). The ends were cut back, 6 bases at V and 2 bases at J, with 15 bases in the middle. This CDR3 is CASRRWAADTDTQYF. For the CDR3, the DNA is TGTGCCAGTAGAAGATGGGCCGCTGACACAGATACGCAGTATTTT.

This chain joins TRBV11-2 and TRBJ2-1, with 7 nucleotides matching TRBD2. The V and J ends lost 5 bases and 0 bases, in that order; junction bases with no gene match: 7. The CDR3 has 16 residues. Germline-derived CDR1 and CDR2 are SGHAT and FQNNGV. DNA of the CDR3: TGTGCCAGCAGCATAAGAGCGGGGAACTCCTACAATGAGCAGTTCTTC. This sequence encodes CASSIRAGNSYNEQFF.